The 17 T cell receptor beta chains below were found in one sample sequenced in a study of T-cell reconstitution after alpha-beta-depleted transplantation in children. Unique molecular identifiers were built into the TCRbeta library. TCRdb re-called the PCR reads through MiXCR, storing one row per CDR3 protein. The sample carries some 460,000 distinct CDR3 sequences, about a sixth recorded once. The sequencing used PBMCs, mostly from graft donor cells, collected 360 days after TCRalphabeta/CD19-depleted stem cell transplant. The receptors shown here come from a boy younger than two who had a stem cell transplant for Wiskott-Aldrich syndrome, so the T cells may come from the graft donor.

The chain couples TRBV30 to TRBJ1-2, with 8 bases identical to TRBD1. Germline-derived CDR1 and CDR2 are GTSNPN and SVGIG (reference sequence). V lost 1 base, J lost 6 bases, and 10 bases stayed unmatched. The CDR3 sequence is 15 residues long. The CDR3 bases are TGTGCCTGGAGTGATGGACAGGGAGGGATTAATGGCTACACCTTC. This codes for CAWSDGQGGINGYTF. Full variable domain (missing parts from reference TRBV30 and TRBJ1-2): SQTIHQWPATLVQPVGSPLSLECTVEGTSNPNLYWYRQAAGRGLQLLFYSVGIGQISSEVPQNLSASRPQDRQFILSSKKLLLSDSGFYLCAWSDGQGGINGYTFGSGTRLTVV.

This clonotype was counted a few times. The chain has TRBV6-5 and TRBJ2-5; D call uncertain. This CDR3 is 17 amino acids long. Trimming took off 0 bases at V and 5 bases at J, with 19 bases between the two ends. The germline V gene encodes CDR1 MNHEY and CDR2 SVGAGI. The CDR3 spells CASSYSRSRPILETQYF. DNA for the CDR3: TGTGCCAGCAGTTACTCGCGGTCCCGGCCTATCTTGGAGACCCAGTACTTC.

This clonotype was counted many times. CDR3 coding DNA: TGTGCCAGCAGCTTGAAAGGTGCCGGGGAGCTGTTTTTT. This codes for CASSLKGAGELFF. The chain couples TRBV5-6 to TRBJ2-2; D gene unclear. The V end lost 1 base, the J end lost 6 bases, and 7 bases lay between the germline ends. From germline, CDR1 is SGHDT and CDR2 YYEEEE. This CDR3 has 13 residues.

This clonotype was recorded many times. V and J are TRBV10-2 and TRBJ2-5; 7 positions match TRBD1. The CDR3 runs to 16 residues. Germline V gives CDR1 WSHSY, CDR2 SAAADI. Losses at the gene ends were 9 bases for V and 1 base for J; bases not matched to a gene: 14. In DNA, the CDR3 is TGCGCCAGTAAGGATTCCTCAAGACAGGGCCAAGAGACCCAGTACTTC. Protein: CASKDSSRQGQETQYF.

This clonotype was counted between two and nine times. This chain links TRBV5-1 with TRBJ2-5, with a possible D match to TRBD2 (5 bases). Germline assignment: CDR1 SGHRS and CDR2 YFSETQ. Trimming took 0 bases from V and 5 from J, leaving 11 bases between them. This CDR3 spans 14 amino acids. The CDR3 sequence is CASSLEAQRETQYF. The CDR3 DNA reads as TGCGCCAGCAGCTTGGAGGCCCAGCGGGAGACCCAGTACTTC.

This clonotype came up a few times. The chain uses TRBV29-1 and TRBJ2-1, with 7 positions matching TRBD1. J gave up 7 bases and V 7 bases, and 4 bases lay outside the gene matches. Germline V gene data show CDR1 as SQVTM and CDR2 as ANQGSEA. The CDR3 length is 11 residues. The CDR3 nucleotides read TGCAGCGGTGACAGGGTAAATGAGCAGTTCTTC. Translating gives CSGDRVNEQFF.

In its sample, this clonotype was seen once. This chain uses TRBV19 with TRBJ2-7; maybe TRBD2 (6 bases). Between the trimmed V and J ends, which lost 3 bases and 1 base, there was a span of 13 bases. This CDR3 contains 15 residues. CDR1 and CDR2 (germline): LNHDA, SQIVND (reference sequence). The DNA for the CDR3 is TGTGCCAGTAGTATCAAAGGGACTGATTCCTACGAGCAGTACTTC. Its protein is CASSIKGTDSYEQYF. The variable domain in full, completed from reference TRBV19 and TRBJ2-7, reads DGGITQSPKYLFRKEGQNVTLSCEQNLNHDAMYWYRQDPGQGLRLIYYSQIVNDFQKGDIAEGYSVSREKKESFPLTVTSAQKNPTAFYLCASSIKGTDSYEQYFGPGTRLTVT.

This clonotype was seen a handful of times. The CDR3 protein is CASSEHTEAFF. The CDR3 region has the DNA TGTGCCAGCAGTGAGCACACTGAAGCTTTCTTT. The chain combines TRBV2 with TRBJ1-1; unclear D gene. V lost 3 bases to trimming and J lost 3 bases, with 2 bases between them. This CDR3 comprises 11 residues. Germline CDR1 and CDR2: SNHLY and FYNNEI.

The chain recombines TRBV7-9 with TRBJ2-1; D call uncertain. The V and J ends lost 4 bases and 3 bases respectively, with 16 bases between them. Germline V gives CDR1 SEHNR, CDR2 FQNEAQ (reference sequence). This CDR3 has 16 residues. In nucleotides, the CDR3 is TGTGCCAGCAGCTCCCTGGCAGGCCTCTTCTACAATGAGCAGTTCTTC. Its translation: CASSSLAGLFYNEQFF.

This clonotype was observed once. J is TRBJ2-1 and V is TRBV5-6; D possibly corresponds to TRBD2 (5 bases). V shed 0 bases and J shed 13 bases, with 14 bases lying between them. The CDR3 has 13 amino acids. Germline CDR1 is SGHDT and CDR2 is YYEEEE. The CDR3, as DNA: TGTGCCAGCAGCTTGGCCTCGGGTGGGAGACAGTTCTTC. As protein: CASSLASGGRQFF.

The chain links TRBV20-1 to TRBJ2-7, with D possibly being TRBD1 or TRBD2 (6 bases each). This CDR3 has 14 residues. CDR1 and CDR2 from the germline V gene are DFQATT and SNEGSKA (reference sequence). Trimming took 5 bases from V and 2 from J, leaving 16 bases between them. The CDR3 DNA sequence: TGCAGTGCTCCCAGTAGGGGGGAAACCTACGAGCAGTACTTC. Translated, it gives CSAPSRGETYEQYF.

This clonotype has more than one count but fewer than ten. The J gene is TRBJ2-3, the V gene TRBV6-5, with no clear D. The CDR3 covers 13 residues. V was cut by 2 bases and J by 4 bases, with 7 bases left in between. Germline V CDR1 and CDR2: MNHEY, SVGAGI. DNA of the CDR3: TGTGCCAGCAGTTACCGAAACGCAGATACGCAGTATTTT. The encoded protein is CASSYRNADTQYF.

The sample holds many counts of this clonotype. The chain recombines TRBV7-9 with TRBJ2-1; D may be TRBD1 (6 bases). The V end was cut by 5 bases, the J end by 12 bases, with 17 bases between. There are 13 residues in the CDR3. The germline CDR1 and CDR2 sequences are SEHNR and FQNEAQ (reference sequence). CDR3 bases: TGTGCCAGCAGCCCACAGGGCCCCACCCCGCAGTTCTTC. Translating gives CASSPQGPTPQFF.

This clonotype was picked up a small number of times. Written as DNA, the CDR3 is TGTGCCAGCAGTTTAGTCTGGGGTATCGTCGGGTTAAACACCGGGGAGCTGTTTTTT. This encodes CASSLVWGIVGLNTGELFF. The chain couples TRBV12-3 or TRBV12-4 to TRBJ2-2; D is uncertain. V lost 1 base and J lost 2, with 20 bases in between. The CDR3 consists of 19 residues.

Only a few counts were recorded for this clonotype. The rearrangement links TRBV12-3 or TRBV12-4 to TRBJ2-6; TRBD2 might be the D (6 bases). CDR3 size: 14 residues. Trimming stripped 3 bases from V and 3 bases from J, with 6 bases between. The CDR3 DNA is TGTGCCAGCAGTTTCGGGGGTGGGGCCAACGTCCTGACTTTC. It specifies CASSFGGGANVLTF.

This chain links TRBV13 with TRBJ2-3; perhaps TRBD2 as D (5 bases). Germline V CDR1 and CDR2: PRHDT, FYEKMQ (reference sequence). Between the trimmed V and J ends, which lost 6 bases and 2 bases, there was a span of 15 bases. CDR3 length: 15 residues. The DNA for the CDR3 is TGTGCCAGCAGACCACATCGGAGGATCACAGATACGCAGTATTTT. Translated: CASRPHRRITDTQYF.

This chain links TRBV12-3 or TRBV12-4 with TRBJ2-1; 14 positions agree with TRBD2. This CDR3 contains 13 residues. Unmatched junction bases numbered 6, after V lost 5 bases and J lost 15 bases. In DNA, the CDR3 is TGTGCCAGCAGTCGGACTAGCGGGAGGCTCCCGTTCTTC. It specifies CASSRTSGRLPFF.